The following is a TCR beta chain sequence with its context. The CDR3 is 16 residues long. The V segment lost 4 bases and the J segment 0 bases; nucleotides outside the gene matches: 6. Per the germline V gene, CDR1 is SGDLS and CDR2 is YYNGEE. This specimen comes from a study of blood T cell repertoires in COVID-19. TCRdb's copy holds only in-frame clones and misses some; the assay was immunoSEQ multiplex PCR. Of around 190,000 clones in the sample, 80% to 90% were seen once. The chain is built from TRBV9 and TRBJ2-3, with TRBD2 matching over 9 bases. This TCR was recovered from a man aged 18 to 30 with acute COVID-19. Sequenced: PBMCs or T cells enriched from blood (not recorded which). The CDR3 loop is CASSKIAGASTDTQYF. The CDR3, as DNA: TGTGCCAGCAGCAAAATAGCGGGAGCTAGCACAGATACGCAGTATTTT.